This entry lists 22 T cell receptor beta chains sequenced from one sample in a study of T cell clonality in common variable immunodeficiency (dated by TCRdb to the mid-2010s). Libraries came from the immunoSEQ multiplex PCR assay. In TCRdb, the immuneACCESS table is reduced to in-frame sequences with V and J assigned. These tables do not hold every clone; where another copy was compared, an unresolved V gene accounts for under half, and the others remain unexplained. There are tens of thousands of clones in this sample, and none of them is a singleton. The ten largest clones add up to 2.1% of the sample. The sample was peripheral blood mononuclear cells. The receptors originated from a person between 18 and 75 years old in good health.

In its sample, this clone was seen many times. CDR3 bases read: TGCAGTGCTAGATCTCCCACAGGAGCTTACTATGGC. Translated, it gives CSARSPTGAYYG. The full CDR3 reads CSARSPTGAYYGYTF. The V and J genes are TRBV20-1 and TRBJ1-2; a possible D gene is TRBD1 (5 bases). The read gets to within 3 residues of the CDR3 end, and the germline J gene fills in the rest. Germline V gene sequence: CDR1 DFQATT, CDR2 SNEGSKA (reference sequence). V lost 2 bases, J lost 3 bases, and 16 bases lay in between. The CDR3 totals 15 residues.

This clone appeared many times. Partial CDR3 DNA: TGCGCCAGCAGAAAAAGTGCAGAAGCCGGGGGGGGTCGTGGC. Protein: CASRKSAEAGGGRG. The whole CDR3 sequence is CASRKSAEAGGGRGYTF. The V gene is TRBV5-1, the J gene TRBJ1-2; TRBD1 might be the D (5 bases). The read ends 3 residues shy of where the CDR3 ends; the end is completed using the germline J gene. Germline V gives CDR1 SGHRS, CDR2 YFSETQ. Trimming cost V 5 bases and J 7 bases, with 27 bases left between them. CDR3 size: 17 residues.

As for this clone: The read finishes 3 residues shy of the CDR3 end, and the germline J gene is used to complete it. The chain is built from TRBV5-4 and TRBJ2-5, with 7 nucleotides matching TRBD1. Trimming took 6 bases from V and 3 from J; bases not matched to a gene: 8. The CDR3 covers 14 residues. Germline values: CDR1 SGHNT, CDR2 YYREEE (reference sequence). The CDR3 here is CASTRDRLKETQYF. Partial CDR3 DNA: TGTGCCAGCACTAGGGACAGATTAAAAGAGACC.

Many counts were recorded for this clone. The CDR3 is cut off 3 residues early in the read; its end comes from the germline J gene. Other DNA variants within this sample encode the same CDR3. This sequence joins TRBV19 and TRBJ2-7, with TRBD1 as a possible D gene (5 bases). Looked up from germline, CDR1 is LNHDA and CDR2 is SQIVND (reference sequence). V dropped 3 bases and J dropped 2 bases, with 11 bases sitting between them. The CDR3 has 14 residues. CDR3 amino acids: CASSIGQGAYEQYF. CDR3 DNA (partial): TGTGCCAGTAGTATTGGTCAGGGCGCCTACGAG.

Ten or more counts support this clone. Read coverage stops 3 residues before the CDR3 terminus; the germline J gene supplies the remainder. The rearrangement links TRBV29-1 to TRBJ2-7; tentative D call: TRBD2 (5 bases). The CDR3 is made up of 11 amino acids. Germline V lookup: CDR1 SQVTM, CDR2 ANQGSEA. The V and J ends lost 8 bases and 2 bases respectively, with 10 bases between them. Here the CDR3 reads CSFSGTYEQYF. CDR3 bases read: TGCAGCTTTTCGGGGACCTACGAG.

This clone was seen at least ten times. The CDR3 end lies 3 residues beyond the end of the read and is filled in from the germline J gene. The chain combines TRBV6-1 with TRBJ1-5, with D unclear. Germline CDR1 MNHNS, CDR2 SASEGT. The CDR3 is 15 amino acids. With 4 bases removed from V and 0 bases from J, the gap between germline ends came to 10 bases. CDR3 region: CASSVQENSNQPQHF. The sequenced part of the CDR3 DNA is TGTGCCAGCAGTGTCCAGGAAAATAGCAATCAGCCC.

This clone was seen many times. Read sequence stops 3 residues before the CDR3 end, and the germline J gene provides the missing end. V is TRBV20-1 and J is TRBJ1-2, with 10 bases matching TRBD1. The CDR3 has 14 residues. J was trimmed by 3 bases and V by 6 bases; bases with no gene match: 7. Germline V CDR1 and CDR2: DFQATT, SNEGSKA (reference sequence). This CDR3 reads CSASRTGGDYGYTF. Partial CDR3 DNA: TGCAGTGCCTCCCGGACAGGGGGTGACTATGGC.

In its sample, this clone ranks as medium-sized. From the germline J gene comes the end of the CDR3, since the read stops 3 residues before it. This chain joins TRBV5-1 and TRBJ1-1; tentatively, D is TRBD1 (6 bases). This CDR3 spans 13 amino acids. Per germline, CDR1 SGHRS and CDR2 YFSETQ. The CDR3 sequence: CASSPAGVTEAFF. The DNA read from the CDR3 is TGCGCCAGCAGCCCAGCAGGGGTCACAGAA.

At least ten counts were recorded for this clone. The read is 3 residues too short to cover the CDR3 end, so that end is filled in from the germline J gene. The chain combines TRBV5-4 with TRBJ2-5; 10 positions match TRBD2. Germline CDR1 reads SGHNT; CDR2 reads YYREEE (reference sequence). The CDR3 is 14 residues long. The J segment lost 5 bases and the V segment lost 3 bases, leaving 4 bases of the junction unmatched. CDR3 protein: CASSSSGGEETQYF. The DNA read from the CDR3 is TGTGCCAGCAGCTCGAGCGGGGGGGAGGAGACC. The full variable domain, completed using reference TRBV5-4 and TRBJ2-5, is ETGVTQSPTHLIKTRGQQVTLRCSSQSGHNTVSWYQQALGQGPQFIFQYYREEENGRGNFPPRFSGLQFPNYSSELNVNALELDDSALYLCASSSSGGEETQYFGPGTRLLVL.

This clone occurred many times. The read falls 3 residues short of the CDR3 end, and the missing part is taken from the germline J gene. The chain couples TRBV2 to TRBJ1-6; 7 nucleotides match TRBD1. Germline values: CDR1 SNHLY, CDR2 FYNNEI. V lost 9 bases and J lost 7; bases outside the gene matches: 9. This CDR3 contains 14 residues. The covered CDR3 bases are TGTGCCAGTTCGAGCGGGACAGCCAATTCACCC. This sequence encodes CASSSGTANSP. The whole CDR3 region reads CASSSGTANSPLHF. Combining the CDR3 with reference TRBV2 and TRBJ1-6 gives the whole variable domain EPEVTQTPSHQVTQMGQEVILRCVPISNHLYFYWYRQILGQKVEFLVSFYNNEISEKSEIFDDQFSVERPDGSNFTLKIRSTKLEDSAMYFCASSSGTANSPLHFGNGTRLTVT.

This clone showed up many times. The read comes to an end 3 residues before the CDR3 does, leaving the germline J gene to fill in the end. The chain recombines TRBV6-4 with TRBJ2-3; TRBD1 might be the D (5 bases). CDR3 size: 14 residues. Germline CDR1 is MRHNA and CDR2 is SNTAGT. V lost 6 bases to trimming and J lost 1 base, with 11 bases between them. The sequenced part of the CDR3 DNA is TGTGCCAGCAGCCAACAGACAGGCACAGATACG. Protein sequence: CASSQQTGTDT. In full, the CDR3 reads CASSQQTGTDTQYF.

This clone was observed many times. The read stops 3 residues short of the end of the CDR3; the missing end is completed from the germline J gene. The J gene is TRBJ2-3, the V gene TRBV7-3; maybe TRBD2 (6 bases). There are 13 residues in the CDR3. The germline CDR1 and CDR2 sequences are SGHTA and FQGTGA. Between the trimmed V and J ends, which lost 6 bases and 6 bases, there was a span of 13 bases. The CDR3 sequence: CASRIASDDTQYF. CDR3 DNA, as far as it was read: TGTGCCAGCAGGATAGCTAGCGACGATACG.

At least ten counts were recorded for this clone. With the read ending 3 residues before the CDR3 end, the germline J gene is used to fill in that end. The chain couples TRBV28 to TRBJ1-5; 8 bases are shared with TRBD1. Germline values: CDR1 MDHEN, CDR2 SYDVKM. The CDR3 has 15 residues. Unmatched junction bases numbered 5, after V lost 5 bases and J lost 2 bases. This CDR3 is CASSDQGAGNQPQHF. Incomplete CDR3 DNA: TGTGCCAGCAGTGATCAGGGGGCAGGCAATCAGCCC. Full variable domain (rest looked up from reference TRBV28 and TRBJ1-5): DVKVTQSSRYLVKRTGEKVFLECVQDMDHENMFWYRQDPGLGLRLIYFSYDVKMKEKGDIPEGYSVSREKKERFSLILESASTNQTSMYLCASSDQGAGNQPQHFGDGTRLSIL.

There are many counts of this clone. The observed sequence ends 3 residues before the CDR3 terminus, with the missing tail filled in from the germline J gene. V and J are TRBV5-4 and TRBJ2-1, with 8 bases that match TRBD2. The CDR3 consists of 14 residues. CDR1 is SGHNT, CDR2 YYREEE, per germline (reference sequence). J was trimmed by 8 bases and V by 1 base; bases with no gene match: 5. The CDR3 region is CASSLRTSIHEQFF. The part of the CDR3 DNA that was read is TGTGCCAGCAGCTTGAGGACTAGCATCCATGAG. The full variable domain, its missing parts supplied by reference TRBV5-4 and TRBJ2-1, is ETGVTQSPTHLIKTRGQQVTLRCSSQSGHNTVSWYQQALGQGPQFIFQYYREEENGRGNFPPRFSGLQFPNYSSELNVNALELDDSALYLCASSLRTSIHEQFFGPGTRLTVL.

This clone was seen repeatedly, ten times or more. The CDR3 is cut off 3 residues early in the read; its end comes from the germline J gene. The genes are TRBV2 and TRBJ1-2, with TRBD1 matching 10 bases. This CDR3 has 14 amino acids. V lost 6 bases and J lost 4; bases outside the gene matches: 5. Germline CDR1 is SNHLY and CDR2 is FYNNEI. The CDR3 loop reads CASRPGQGVYGYTF. The sequenced part of the CDR3 DNA is TGTGCCAGCAGACCCGGACAGGGGGTCTATGGC.

This clone has at least ten counts. Coverage ceases 3 residues before the CDR3 finishes, and the germline J gene fills in the end. This sequence joins TRBV20-1 and TRBJ2-3; 7 bases are shared with TRBD2. Germline trimming cut 6 bases from V and 1 base from J; bases unmatched to any gene: 10. Per germline, CDR1 DFQATT and CDR2 SNEGSKA (reference sequence). This CDR3 spans 15 amino acids. CDR3 loop: CSAPKGGGGTDTQYF. The sequenced part of the CDR3 DNA is TGCAGTGCCCCCAAGGGCGGGGGTGGCACAGATACG.

This clone was seen repeatedly, ten times or more. The read terminates 3 residues before the CDR3 end, so the remaining end is supplied by the germline J gene. V and J are TRBV6-4 and TRBJ1-2, with D possibly being TRBD1 (6 bases). Trimming pared 8 bases from V and 1 base from J, leaving 17 bases between. The CDR3 covers 15 residues. Germline CDR1 MRHNA, CDR2 SNTAGT. The part of the CDR3 DNA that was read is TGTGCCAGCGGAGCCAGGGGCCTGCTTAACTATGGC. Its protein is CASGARGLLNYG. The full CDR3 sequence reads CASGARGLLNYGYTF.

This clone has ten or more counts. The read ends 3 residues early relative to the CDR3; the germline J gene fills the gap. The chain uses TRBV5-1 and TRBJ1-6; D is ambiguous. Trimming left V 0 bases short and J 9 bases short, with 4 bases between. The CDR3 has 12 amino acids. From germline, CDR1 is SGHRS and CDR2 YFSETQ. The covered CDR3 bases are TGCGCCAGCAGCTTGGACAGTTCACCC. Amino acid sequence: CASSLDSSP. Given in full, the CDR3 is CASSLDSSPLHF.

Many counts were recorded for this clone. The read finishes 3 residues shy of the CDR3 end, and the germline J gene is used to complete it. This chain uses TRBV7-9 with TRBJ1-2; D uncertain. The CDR3 loop spans 11 amino acids. Germline V CDR1 and CDR2: SEHNR, FQNEAQ (reference sequence). Partial CDR3 DNA: TGTGCCAGCAGCCCACAGTGGGGC. Its protein is CASSPQWG. The entire CDR3 sequence reads CASSPQWGYTF.

This clone was detected ten times or more. The read comes to an end 3 residues before the CDR3 does, leaving the germline J gene to fill in the end. J is TRBJ2-2 and V is TRBV5-1; TRBD2 matches at 11 bases. The CDR3 covers 18 residues. Per the germline V gene, CDR1 is SGHRS and CDR2 is YFSETQ. Unmatched junction bases numbered 10, after V lost 4 bases and J lost 2 bases. The CDR3 protein is CASSPSFSGGGNTGELFF. Incomplete CDR3 DNA: TGCGCCAGCAGCCCATCCTTTAGCGGGGGGGGCAACACCGGGGAG.

In the case of this clone: The read gets to within 3 residues of the CDR3 end, and the germline J gene fills in the rest. V gene TRBV7-8 combines with J gene TRBJ2-7; 10 bases are shared with TRBD1. CDR1 SGHVS and CDR2 FQNEAQ come from the germline V gene. Unmatched junction bases numbered 10, after V lost 5 bases and J lost 6 bases. The CDR3 consists of 15 residues. CDR3 sequence reads: CASSTTGQGISEQYF. The CDR3 DNA, read in part, is TGTGCCAGCAGCACCACGGGACAGGGGATCAGCGAG.

This clone was seen only a few times. The read gets to within 3 residues of the CDR3 end, and the germline J gene fills in the rest. V is TRBV30 and J is TRBJ2-3, with 10 bases aligning to TRBD1. Losses at the gene ends were 3 bases for V and 3 bases for J; bases not matched to a gene: 3. Germline CDR1 is GTSNPN and CDR2 is SVGIG (reference sequence). The CDR3 totals 14 residues. The part of the CDR3 DNA that was read is TGTGCCTGGAGCCGGGGACAGGGGACAGATACG. It is translated as CAWSRGQGTDT. In full, the CDR3 is CAWSRGQGTDTQYF.